The TCR beta chain under discussion was sequenced for a study of blood T cell repertoires in COVID-19. Study-wide context: PBMCs, B-cell-depleted T cells, or T cells were the source of the cDNA or gDNA that made up the material.

Some clones are missing from TCRdb's copy, which holds only in-frame ones; the method was immunoSEQ multiplex PCR. In the table there are under 300,000 clones, roughly 81% of which are singletons. This CDR3 region has 15 residues. Germline V CDR1 and CDR2: SGHTA, FQGTGA. V dropped 5 bases and J dropped 6 bases, with 19 bases sitting between them. The sample was peripheral blood. The TCR originated in a man in his fifties with acute or convalescent COVID-19. This sequence joins TRBV7-3 and TRBJ1-1; no definite D call. In nucleotides, the CDR3 is TGTGCCAGCAGCCCACGCGGGCAGACGATCGCTGAAGCTTTCTTT. Protein sequence: CASSPRGQTIAEAFF.